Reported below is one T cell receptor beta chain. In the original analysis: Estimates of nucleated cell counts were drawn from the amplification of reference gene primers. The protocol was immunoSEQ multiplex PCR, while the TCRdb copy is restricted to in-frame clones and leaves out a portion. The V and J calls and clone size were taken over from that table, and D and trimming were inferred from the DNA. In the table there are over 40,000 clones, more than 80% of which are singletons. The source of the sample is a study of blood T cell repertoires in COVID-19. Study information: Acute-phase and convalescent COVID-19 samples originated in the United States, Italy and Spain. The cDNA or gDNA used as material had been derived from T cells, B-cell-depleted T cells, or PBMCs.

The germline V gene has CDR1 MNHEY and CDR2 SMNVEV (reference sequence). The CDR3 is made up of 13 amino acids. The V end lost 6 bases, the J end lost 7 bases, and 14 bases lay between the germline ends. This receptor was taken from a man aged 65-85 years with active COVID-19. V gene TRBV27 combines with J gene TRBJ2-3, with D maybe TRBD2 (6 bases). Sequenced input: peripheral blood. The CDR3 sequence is CASSLNGGYTQYF. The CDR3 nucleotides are TGTGCCAGCAGCTTGAACGGGGGTTATACGCAGTATTTT.